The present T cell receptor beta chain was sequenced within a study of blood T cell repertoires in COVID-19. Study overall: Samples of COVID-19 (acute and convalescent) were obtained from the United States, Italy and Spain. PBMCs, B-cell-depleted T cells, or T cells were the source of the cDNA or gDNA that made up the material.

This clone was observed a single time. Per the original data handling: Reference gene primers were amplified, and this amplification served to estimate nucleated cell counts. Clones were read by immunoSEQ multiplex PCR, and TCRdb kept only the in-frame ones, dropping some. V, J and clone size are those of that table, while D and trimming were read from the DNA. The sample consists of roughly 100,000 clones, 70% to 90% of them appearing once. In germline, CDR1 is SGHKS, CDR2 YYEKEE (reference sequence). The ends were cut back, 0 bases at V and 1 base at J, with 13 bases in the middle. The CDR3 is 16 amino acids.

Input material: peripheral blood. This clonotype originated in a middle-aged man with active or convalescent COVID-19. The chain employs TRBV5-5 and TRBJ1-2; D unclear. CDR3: CASSLAPGEINYGYTF. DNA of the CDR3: TGTGCCAGCAGCTTGGCCCCTGGGGAGATTAACTATGGCTACACCTTC.